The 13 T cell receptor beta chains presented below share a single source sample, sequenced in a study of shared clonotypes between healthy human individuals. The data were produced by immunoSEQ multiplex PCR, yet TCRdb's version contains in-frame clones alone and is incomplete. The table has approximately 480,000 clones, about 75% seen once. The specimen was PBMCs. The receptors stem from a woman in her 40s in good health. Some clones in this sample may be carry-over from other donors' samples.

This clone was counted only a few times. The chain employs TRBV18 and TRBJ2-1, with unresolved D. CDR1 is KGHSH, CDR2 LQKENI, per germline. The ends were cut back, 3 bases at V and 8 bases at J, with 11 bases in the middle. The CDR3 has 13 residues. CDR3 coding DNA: TGTGCCAGCTCACCCTGGATAGGCGATGAGCAGTTCTTC. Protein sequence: CASSPWIGDEQFF.

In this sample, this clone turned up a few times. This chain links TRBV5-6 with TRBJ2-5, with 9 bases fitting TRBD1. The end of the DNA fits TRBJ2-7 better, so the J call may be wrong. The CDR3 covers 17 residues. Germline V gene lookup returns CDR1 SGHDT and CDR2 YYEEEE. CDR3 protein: CASSQNPGTGWDYEQYF. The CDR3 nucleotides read TGTGCCAGCAGCCAAAACCCCGGGACAGGGTGGGACTACGAGCAGTACTTC.

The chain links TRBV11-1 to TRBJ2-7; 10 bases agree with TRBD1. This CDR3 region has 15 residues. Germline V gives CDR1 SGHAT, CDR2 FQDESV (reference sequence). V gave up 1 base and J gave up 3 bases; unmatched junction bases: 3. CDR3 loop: CASSLGGQGDYEQYF. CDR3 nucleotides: TGTGCCAGCAGCTTAGGTGGACAGGGGGACTACGAGCAGTACTTC.

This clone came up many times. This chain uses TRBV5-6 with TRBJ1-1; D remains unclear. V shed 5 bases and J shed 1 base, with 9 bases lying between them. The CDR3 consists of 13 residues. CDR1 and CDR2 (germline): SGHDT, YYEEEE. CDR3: CASSGLTNTEAFF. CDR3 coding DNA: TGTGCCAGCAGTGGATTGACGAACACTGAAGCTTTCTTT.

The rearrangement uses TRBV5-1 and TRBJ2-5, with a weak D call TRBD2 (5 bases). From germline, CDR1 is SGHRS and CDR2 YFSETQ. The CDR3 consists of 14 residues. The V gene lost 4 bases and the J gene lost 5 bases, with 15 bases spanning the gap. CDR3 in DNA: TGCGCCAGCAGCACCCAGAGGGTTGGGGAGACCCAGTACTTC. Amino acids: CASSTQRVGETQYF.

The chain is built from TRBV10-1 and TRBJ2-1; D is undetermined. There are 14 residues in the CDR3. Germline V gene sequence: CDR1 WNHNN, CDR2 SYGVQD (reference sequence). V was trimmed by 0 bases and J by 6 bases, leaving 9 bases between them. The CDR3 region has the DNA TGCGCCAGCAGTGAGTCTTACGGGTCCAATGAGCAGTTCTTC. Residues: CASSESYGSNEQFF.

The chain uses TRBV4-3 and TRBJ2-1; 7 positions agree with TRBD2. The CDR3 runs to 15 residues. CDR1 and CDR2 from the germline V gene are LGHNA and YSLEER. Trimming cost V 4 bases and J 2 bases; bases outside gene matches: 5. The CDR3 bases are TGCGCCAGCAGCCCGTTAGCGGGCACCTACAATGAGCAGTTCTTC. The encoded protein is CASSPLAGTYNEQFF.

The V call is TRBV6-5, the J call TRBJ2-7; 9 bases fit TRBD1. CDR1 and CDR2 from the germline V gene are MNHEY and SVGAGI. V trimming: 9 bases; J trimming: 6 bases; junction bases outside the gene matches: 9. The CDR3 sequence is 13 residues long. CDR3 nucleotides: TGTGCCAGTTCGGGACAGGGTGAGGGCGAGCAGTACTTC. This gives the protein CASSGQGEGEQYF.

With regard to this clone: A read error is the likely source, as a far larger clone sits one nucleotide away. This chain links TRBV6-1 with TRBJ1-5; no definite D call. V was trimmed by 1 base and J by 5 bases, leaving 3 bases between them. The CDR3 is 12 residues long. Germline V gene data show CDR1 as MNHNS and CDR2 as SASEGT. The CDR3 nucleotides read TGTGCCAGCAGTGAAGGGGATCAGCCCCAGCATTTT. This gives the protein CASSEGDQPQHF.

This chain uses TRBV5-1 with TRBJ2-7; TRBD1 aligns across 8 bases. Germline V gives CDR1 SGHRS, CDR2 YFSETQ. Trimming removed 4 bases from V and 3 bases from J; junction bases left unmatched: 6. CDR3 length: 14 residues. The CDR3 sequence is CASSRTGQGYEQYF. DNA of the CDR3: TGCGCCAGCAGCAGAACAGGACAGGGCTACGAGCAGTACTTC.

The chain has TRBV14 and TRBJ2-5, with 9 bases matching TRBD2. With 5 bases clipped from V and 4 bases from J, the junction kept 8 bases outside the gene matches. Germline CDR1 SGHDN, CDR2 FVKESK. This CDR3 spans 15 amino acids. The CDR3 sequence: CASSTLAGVGETQYF. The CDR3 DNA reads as TGTGCCAGCAGCACTTTAGCGGGAGTAGGAGAGACCCAGTACTTC.

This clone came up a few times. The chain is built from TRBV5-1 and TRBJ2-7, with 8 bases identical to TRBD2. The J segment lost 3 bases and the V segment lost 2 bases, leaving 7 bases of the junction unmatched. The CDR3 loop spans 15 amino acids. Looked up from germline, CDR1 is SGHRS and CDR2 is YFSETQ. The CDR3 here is CASSLSGSTHYEQYF. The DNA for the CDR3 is TGCGCCAGCAGCTTAAGCGGGAGTACCCACTACGAGCAGTACTTC.

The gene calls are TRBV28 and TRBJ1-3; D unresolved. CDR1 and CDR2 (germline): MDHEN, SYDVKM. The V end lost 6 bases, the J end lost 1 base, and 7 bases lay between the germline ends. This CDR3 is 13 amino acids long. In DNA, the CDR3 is TGTGCCAGCAGACGGGCTTCTGGAAACACCATATATTTT. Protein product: CASRRASGNTIYF.